The rows below give T cell receptor beta chains drawn from one sample of a study of molecular identifiers for immune sequencing clone quantification. TCRdb re-called the PCR reads with MiXCR, one entry per CDR3 protein. Of about 68,000 distinct CDR3 sequences listed, roughly 18% are singletons. Sequencing was performed on naive CD8+ T cells from blood, with Jurkat cell RNA spiked in. These receptors all come from a human donor in good health. Some libraries in this study had Jurkat cell RNA spiked in. Each CDR3 is given with its conserved first and last residue. D genes are given only for firm matches. The size of a clone is reported for some rows only, either as once, few or many, or as a class for expanded clones.

>.|.|TRBJ2-5|TRBV7-9
CASSLELGLGRETQYF
TGTGCCAGCAGTTTAGAGTTGGGCCTAGGACGGGAGACCCAGTACTTC
>TRBD1|many|TRBJ1-5|TRBV20-1
CSALTLNRDRRTNQPQHF
TGCAGTGCTCTTACATTGAACCGGGACAGAAGAACCAATCAGCCCCAGCATTTT
>.|many|TRBJ2-1|TRBV11-2
CASSHLGSSYDEQFF
TGTGCCAGCAGCCACCTAGGCAGTTCGTACGATGAGCAGTTCTTC
>.|few|TRBJ2-7|TRBV19
CASSMAISYEQYF
TGTGCCAGTAGTATGGCAATCTCCTACGAGCAGTACTTC
>.|many|TRBJ1-5|TRBV4-3
CASSQDLPSGGWGNQPQHF
TGCGCCAGCAGCCAAGATCTTCCGTCGGGGGGATGGGGCAATCAGCCCCAGCATTTT
>.|few|TRBJ2-1|TRBV11-2
CASSLGPAISSYNEQFF
TGTGCCAGCAGCCTCGGCCCGGCTATCAGCTCCTACAATGAGCAGTTCTTC
>.|.|TRBJ2-5|TRBV6-2/TRBV6-3
CASSYFGNQETQYF
TGTGCCAGCAGTTACTTTGGGAACCAAGAGACCCAGTACTTC
>.|many|TRBJ1-1|TRBV27
CASSEGTNEAFF
TGTGCCAGCAGTGAAGGGACCAATGAAGCTTTCTTT
>.|many|TRBJ1-1|TRBV2
CASSGGNTEAFF
TGTGCCAGCAGTGGGGGGAACACTGAAGCTTTCTTT
>.|many|TRBJ2-3|TRBV20-1
CSARQGPQYF
TGCAGTGCTAGACAGGGGCCGCAGTATTTT
>TRBD1|.|TRBJ1-1|TRBV12-3/TRBV12-4
CASSLATGALTEAFF
TGTGCCAGCAGTTTAGCAACAGGGGCCCTCACTGAAGCTTTCTTT
>.|many|TRBJ2-7|TRBV6-5
CASSYSVLGASYEQYF
TGTGCCAGCAGTTACTCTGTACTCGGGGCATCCTACGAGCAGTACTTC
>.|.|TRBJ2-7|TRBV12-3/TRBV12-4
CASSLLQGVYEQYF
TGTGCCAGCAGTTTATTGCAGGGCGTCTACGAGCAGTACTTC
>.|many|TRBJ2-6|TRBV7-9
CASRGLPQVSGANVLTF
TGTGCCAGCAGGGGCTTGCCTCAGGTCTCTGGGGCCAACGTCCTGACTTTC
>TRBD2|.|TRBJ2-1|TRBV12-3/TRBV12-4
CASSLALTSRTYNEQFF
TGTGCCAGCAGCCTAGCCTTGACTAGCCGAACCTACAATGAGCAGTTCTTC
>TRBD1|many|TRBJ1-6|TRBV20-1
CSARDRDRGPSSSVALHF
TGCAGTGCTAGAGATCGCGACAGGGGCCCCTCTTCGAGTGTGGCCCTCCACTTT
>TRBD2|many|TRBJ2-3|TRBV14
CASSQVEAGGETQYF
TGTGCCAGCAGCCAAGTAGAAGCGGGAGGTGAAACGCAGTATTTT
>.|few|TRBJ1-1|TRBV11-2
CASSLGQLEAFF
TGTGCCAGCAGCCTTGGGCAGCTTGAAGCTTTCTTT
>.|many|TRBJ1-1|TRBV5-5
CASSLNDVDTEAFF
TGTGCCAGCAGCTTAAACGATGTGGACACTGAAGCTTTCTTT
>.|many|TRBJ1-1|TRBV20-1
CSASVQGPIRAFF
TGCAGTGCTAGCGTTCAGGGTCCGATTAGAGCTTTCTTT